One and the same sample provided the 3 T cell receptor beta chains below, sequenced in a study of OX40 agonist ivuxolimab in advanced cancers. Sequencing was performed with immunoSEQ multiplex PCR; in TCRdb, only in-frame clones are kept and a portion is missing. Here the sample spans more than 80,000 clones, 91% being singletons. Sequenced here: CD4+ or CD8+ T cells sorted from blood, sampled in a trial of the OX40 agonist ivuxolimab. The receptors shown here come from an adult with an advanced solid tumor such as melanoma, head and neck, liver or kidney cancer.

The V gene is TRBV6-5, the J gene TRBJ2-2, with a possible D match to TRBD1 (6 bases). Germline V lookup: CDR1 MNHEY, CDR2 SVGAGI. The CDR3 has 13 residues. Trimming left V 8 bases short and J 6 bases short, with 13 bases between. Here the CDR3 DNA reads TGTGCCAGCCACCTACAGGGTTCCGGGGAGCTGTTTTTT. It translates to CASHLQGSGELFF.

J is TRBJ2-7 and V is TRBV9; 7 bases are a match to TRBD2. V gave up 0 bases and J gave up 0 bases; unmatched junction bases: 6. The CDR3 runs 16 residues. CDR1 is SGDLS, CDR2 YYNGEE, per germline. The CDR3 nucleotides are TGTGCCAGCAGCGTAGGCGGGAGCGGGTCCTCCTACGAGCAGTACTTC. Protein sequence: CASSVGGSGSSYEQYF.

The rearrangement joins TRBV5-6 to TRBJ1-4; D perhaps matches TRBD1 (6 bases). Trimming pared 0 bases from V and 5 bases from J, leaving 14 bases between. This CDR3 is 16 amino acids long. CDR1 SGHDT and CDR2 YYEEEE come from the germline V gene. The CDR3 nucleotides are TGTGCCAGCAGCTTGGGAAACAGGGTCGGAAATGAAAAACTGTTTTTT. Translated: CASSLGNRVGNEKLFF.